The entry that follows covers one T cell receptor (beta chain) sequence. The sample is drawn from a study of T cell changes during pregnancy in multiple sclerosis. Assay: immunoSEQ multiplex PCR; the TCRdb copy retains only in-frame clones and omits some. The repertoire consists of 40,000 to 45,000 clones, with about nine tenths occurring once and the leading ten covering around 0.7%. The CDR3 is 15 residues long. Per the germline V gene, CDR1 is SGHTA and CDR2 is FQGNSA. V gave up 2 bases and J gave up 0 bases; unmatched junction bases: 4. The source was CD4+ T cells from peripheral blood mononuclear cells, collected before pregnancy. The chain joins TRBV7-2 to TRBJ2-7, with 7 positions matching TRBD1. The receptor was derived from a female donor with multiple sclerosis, enrolled in a pregnancy study. CDR3 DNA: TGTGCCAGCAGCTTAACTAACAGGGGCTCCTACGAGCAGTACTTC. It specifies CASSLTNRGSYEQYF.